What follows is one T cell receptor (beta chain) and its context. This entry belongs to a study of T cell repertoires in cytomegalovirus infection. Study context: Indicated by public TCR beta signatures were CMV infection and matching HLA type.

The V end lost 10 bases, the J end lost 7 bases, and 18 bases lay between the germline ends. The CDR3 totals 13 residues. One entry per CDR3 protein results from TCRdb running MiXCR on the reads. Of about 190,000 distinct CDR3 sequences in the sample, 28% are singletons; the top ten hold just over 30%. The V gene is TRBV12-3 or TRBV12-4, the J gene TRBJ2-3; either TRBD1 or TRBD2 may fit D (5 bases each). This receptor was obtained from a human donor in good health (CMV status not recorded). Some clones in this sample may be carry-over from other donors' samples. Source material: PBMCs. The DNA of the CDR3 is TGTGCCACCCGGGGCCCCACCTTAAATACGCAGTATTTT. The encoded protein is CATRGPTLNTQYF.